This T cell receptor (beta chain) was recorded in a study of blood T cell repertoires in COVID-19. Turning to the study itself: The United States, Italy and Spain supplied acute and convalescent COVID-19 samples. Sources were T cells, B-cell-depleted T cells, or PBMCs; the material itself was cDNA or gDNA.

Original methodology: Counts of nucleated cells, estimated from reference gene primer amplification, were obtained. TCRdb's copy holds only in-frame clones and misses some; the assay was immunoSEQ multiplex PCR. Clonal size and the V and J genes are those of that table, whereas D and trimming came from the DNA. The sample includes approximately 240,000 clones, about four fifths of them seen just once. Germline CDR1 is SEHNR and CDR2 is FQNEAQ (reference sequence). The CDR3 runs to 14 residues. V was cut by 5 bases and J by 5 bases, with 15 bases left in between. The sample consisted of peripheral blood. The J gene is TRBJ2-5, the V gene TRBV7-9; TRBD1 is a possible D gene (7 bases). The sequence was obtained from a man in his forties or fifties with acute or convalescent COVID-19. The DNA for the CDR3 is TGTGCCAGCAGCCGGCGGGACAGAGGGGAGACCCAGTACTTC. Amino acid sequence: CASSRRDRGETQYF. The variable domain in full, completed from reference TRBV7-9 and TRBJ2-5, reads DTGVSQNPRHKITKRGQNVTFRCDPISEHNRLYWYRQTLGQGPEFLTYFQNEAQLEKSRLLSDRFSAERPKGSFSTLEIQRTEQGDSAMYLCASSRRDRGETQYFGPGTRLLVL.